The 29 T cell receptor beta chains given below trace back to one sample, sequenced in a study of T-cell reconstitution after alpha-beta-depleted transplantation in children. Construction of the TCRbeta library involved unique molecular identifiers. Each CDR3 protein gets one entry after TCRdb re-called the PCR reads with MiXCR. The table records some 240,000 distinct CDR3 sequences, approximately 9.7% of them present only once. The sample was PBMCs from the stem cell graft donor, taken from the stem cell graft. All receptors derive from a human donor who donated a stem cell graft to a child with SCID.

This clonotype was counted ten times or more. CDR3 DNA sequence: TGTGCCAGCAGCTTAGGCCCGGCGGGCGGGCAGCCCCAGCATTTT. Translation gives CASSLGPAGGQPQHF. The chain carries TRBV7-2 and TRBJ1-5, with D hard to call. Germline values: CDR1 SGHTA, CDR2 FQGNSA. V was shortened by 1 base and J by 7 bases, with 14 bases between the two germline ends. The length of the CDR3 is 15 residues.

In this sample, this clonotype turned up many times. V gene TRBV11-3 combines with J gene TRBJ2-3; D is undetermined. The germline CDR1 and CDR2 sequences are SGHNT and YENEEA. V was clipped by 1 base and J by 4 bases, with 9 bases between them. This CDR3 region has 14 residues. CDR3 DNA: TGTGCCAGCAGCTTAGTTAGCAACGCAGATACGCAGTATTTT. Translation: CASSLVSNADTQYF.

This clonotype has a count of ten or more. The chain uses TRBV7-3 and TRBJ2-7; no firm D call. The CDR3 has 13 amino acids. CDR1 is SGHTA and CDR2 is FQGTGA in the germline V gene. V was clipped by 5 bases and J by 3 bases, with 11 bases between them. The CDR3 sequence is CASSPGPYYEQYF. The CDR3 nucleotides are TGTGCCAGCAGCCCCGGACCTTACTACGAGCAGTACTTC.

This clonotype was seen many times. The chain links TRBV5-1 to TRBJ1-1, with TRBD1 matching over 8 bases. CDR3 length equals 16 residues. V was pared by 4 bases and J by 0 bases, with 8 bases of the junction left unmatched. Germline values: CDR1 SGHRS, CDR2 YFSETQ. In DNA form, the CDR3 reads TGCGCCAGCAGCCCCGGGACAGGAGCGATGAACACTGAAGCTTTCTTT. This sequence encodes CASSPGTGAMNTEAFF.

Ten or more counts support this clonotype. The rearrangement links TRBV7-9 to TRBJ2-3; TRBD2 matches at 13 bases. CDR1 and CDR2 (germline): SEHNR, FQNEAQ (reference sequence). V trimming: 4 bases; J trimming: 4 bases; junction bases outside the gene matches: 5. This CDR3 comprises 16 residues. CDR3 amino acids: CASSSTLAGGPDTQYF. DNA for the CDR3: TGTGCCAGCAGCTCGACACTAGCGGGGGGGCCAGATACGCAGTATTTT.

This clonotype was observed at least ten times. The rearrangement uses TRBV7-8 and TRBJ2-5; D gene unclear. V lost 4 bases and J lost 3, with 15 bases in between. The CDR3 is 15 amino acids. Germline-derived CDR1 and CDR2 are SGHVS and FQNEAQ. The CDR3 region is CASSSPRQWEETQYF. As DNA, the CDR3 is TGTGCCAGCAGCTCCCCCCGTCAGTGGGAAGAGACCCAGTACTTC.

This clonotype was found many times. The chain links TRBV5-1 to TRBJ1-1; 9 nucleotides match TRBD1. The CDR3 runs to 14 residues. The germline CDR1 and CDR2 sequences are SGHRS and YFSETQ. V dropped 6 bases and J dropped 5; count of bases not matched to a gene: 8. The CDR3 sequence is CASTYGQGRTEAFF. The CDR3 DNA reads as TGCGCCAGCACCTACGGACAGGGGAGGACTGAAGCTTTCTTT.

This clonotype has only a few counts. The rearrangement links TRBV20-1 to TRBJ1-5; 10 bases line up with TRBD1. J gave up 9 bases and V 2 bases, and 7 bases lay outside the gene matches. The CDR3 consists of 14 residues. Germline V gene data show CDR1 as DFQATT and CDR2 as SNEGSKA (reference sequence). CDR3 residues: CSARPGTGVTPQHF. The CDR3 DNA is TGCAGTGCTAGACCTGGGACAGGGGTGACGCCCCAGCATTTT.

This clonotype appeared many times. J is TRBJ2-3 and V is TRBV5-1; TRBD2 aligns across 12 bases. Germline CDR1 SGHRS, CDR2 YFSETQ. This CDR3 spans 15 amino acids. V lost 3 bases, J lost 4 bases, and 3 bases stayed unmatched. CDR3 sequence (DNA): TGCGCCAGCAGCTCGTGGACTAGCGGGGCAGATACGCAGTATTTT. It translates to CASSSWTSGADTQYF.

This clonotype was seen ten or more times. This chain uses TRBV7-2 with TRBJ1-3; perhaps TRBD1 as D (6 bases). CDR1 is SGHTA and CDR2 is FQGNSA in the germline V gene. The CDR3 loop spans 14 amino acids. Trimming left V 6 bases short and J 3 bases short, with 12 bases between. The CDR3 DNA reads TGTGCCAGCAGTAAATACAGGGTTGGAAACACCATATATTTT. Amino acid sequence: CASSKYRVGNTIYF.

This clonotype was detected many times. The J gene is TRBJ1-5, the V gene TRBV10-3; 7 bases agree with TRBD1. CDR1 is ENHRY and CDR2 is SYGVKD in the germline V gene. The CDR3 has 15 residues. V was clipped by 8 bases and J by 0 bases; unmatched bases: 7. The DNA of the CDR3 is TGTGCCATCTCCGGGACAGTGGATAGCAATCAGCCCCAGCATTTT. Residues: CAISGTVDSNQPQHF.

This clonotype appeared many times. This chain links TRBV5-1 with TRBJ2-2; D is unclear. The V end lost 0 bases, the J end lost 0 bases, and 12 bases lay between the germline ends. The CDR3 has 17 amino acids. Looked up from germline, CDR1 is SGHRS and CDR2 is YFSETQ. CDR3 region: CASSLEGRPANTGELFF. The DNA of the CDR3 is TGCGCCAGCAGCTTGGAAGGCAGACCAGCGAACACCGGGGAGCTGTTTTTT.

Ten or more counts support this clonotype. The rearrangement uses TRBV7-3 and TRBJ2-1; D may be TRBD2 (6 bases). The CDR3 has 15 amino acids. Germline V CDR1 and CDR2: SGHTA, FQGTGA. The V end was cut by 0 bases, the J end by 10 bases, with 16 bases between. CDR3 amino acids: CASSLTYTSGGEQFF. The CDR3 DNA follows: TGTGCCAGCAGCTTAACTTACACAAGTGGAGGGGAGCAGTTCTTC.

This clonotype was observed many times. The CDR3 loop is CASGTGAQNTEAFF. The CDR3 nucleotides read TGCGCCAGCGGCACAGGGGCTCAGAACACTGAAGCTTTCTTT. The V call is TRBV5-1, the J call TRBJ1-1, with 7 bases identical to TRBD1. V lost 7 bases, J lost 1 base, and 7 bases stayed unmatched. Per germline, CDR1 SGHRS and CDR2 YFSETQ. This CDR3 contains 14 residues.

This chain connects TRBV10-1 to TRBJ2-5; D is unresolved. The CDR3 sequence is 15 residues long. The V end lost 6 bases, the J end lost 4 bases, and 18 bases lay between the germline ends. Germline V gene data show CDR1 as WNHNN and CDR2 as SYGVQD (reference sequence). CDR3 nucleotide sequence: TGCGCCAGCAGCGCCTCGACTTATCCAGGAGAGACCCAGTACTTC. Its translation: CASSASTYPGETQYF.

On this clonotype itself: A much larger clone differs by one base, so this may be a read error. This sequence joins TRBV7-3 and TRBJ2-1; 7 bases agree with TRBD1. Germline V lookup: CDR1 SGHTA, CDR2 FQGTGA. The CDR3 has 13 amino acids. CDR3 sequence (DNA): TGTGCCCGCAGCTTAGAGGAAGGGACAGCTAAGTTCTTC. Translated, it gives CARSLEEGTAKFF.

This clonotype was counted ten times or more. A read error may produce the germline difference seen at one junction end. The J gene is TRBJ1-2, the V gene TRBV7-2, with D unresolved. This CDR3 has 13 residues. Germline CDR1 is SGHTA and CDR2 is FQGNSA. In DNA form, the CDR3 reads TGTGCCAGCAGTTTAGGACTGCCCTATGGCTACACCTTC. As protein: CASSLGLPYGYTF.

This clonotype was seen repeatedly, ten times or more. V usage is TRBV7-2 and J usage is TRBJ1-2, with D maybe TRBD1 (6 bases). Germline V lookup: CDR1 SGHTA, CDR2 FQGNSA. V was pared by 1 base and J by 8 bases, with 14 bases between. There are 14 residues in the CDR3. In nucleotides, the CDR3 is TGTGCCAGCAGCTTAGACAGGGAGGGCAGCGGCTACACCTTC. Its translation: CASSLDREGSGYTF.

There are many counts of this clonotype. The gene calls are TRBV20-1 and TRBJ2-1; D might be TRBD1 (6 bases). Trimming shortened V by 2 bases and J by 0 bases, and 8 bases separated the two germline ends. The germline gives CDR1 DFQATT, CDR2 SNEGSKA (reference sequence). The CDR3 length is 14 residues. CDR3 DNA sequence: TGCAGTGCTAGACAGGGGAGCTCCTACAATGAGCAGTTCTTC. It codes for CSARQGSSYNEQFF.

This clonotype was seen at least ten times. V gene TRBV11-1 combines with J gene TRBJ2-1, with 14 bases identical to TRBD2. The CDR3 loop spans 17 amino acids. CDR1 and CDR2 from the germline V gene are SGHAT and FQDESV (reference sequence). V lost 2 bases, J lost 4 bases, and 4 bases stayed unmatched. The CDR3 protein is CASSLSGLAGGYNEQFF. The CDR3 nucleotides read TGTGCCAGCAGCTTATCCGGACTAGCGGGGGGTTACAATGAGCAGTTCTTC.

This clonotype was detected ten times or more. The chain recombines TRBV12-3 or TRBV12-4 with TRBJ2-3, with TRBD2 matching over 13 bases. After removal of 6 bases from V and 2 bases from J, the junction contained 8 bases not matched to a gene. CDR3 size: 17 residues. CDR3 loop: CASSFGLAGVSTDTQYF. The CDR3 DNA sequence: TGTGCCAGCAGCTTCGGACTAGCGGGGGTCTCCACAGATACGCAGTATTTT.

This clonotype was observed at least ten times. The chain carries TRBV20-1 and TRBJ1-6; D uncertain. The V gene lost 1 base and the J gene lost 0 bases, with 7 bases spanning the gap. The CDR3 is 15 residues long. Germline V CDR1 and CDR2: DFQATT, SNEGSKA (reference sequence). CDR3 region: CSARVALSYNSPLHF. In nucleotides, the CDR3 is TGCAGTGCTAGAGTGGCCCTCTCCTATAATTCACCCCTCCACTTT.

In this sample, this clonotype turned up many times. The gene calls are TRBV6-2 or TRBV6-3 and TRBJ2-7; tentative D call: TRBD2 (5 bases). Trimming shortened V by 6 bases and J by 3 bases, and 15 bases separated the two germline ends. CDR3 length: 14 amino acids. Germline values: CDR1 MNHEY, CDR2 SVGEGT. The CDR3: CASRGRGPHYEQYF. CDR3 DNA sequence: TGTGCCAGCAGAGGGAGAGGGCCTCACTACGAGCAGTACTTC.

This clonotype was detected a few times. J is TRBJ2-3 and V is TRBV12-3 or TRBV12-4; D gene uncertain. Trimming left V 2 bases short and J 1 base short, with 4 bases between. The CDR3 length is 13 residues. DNA for the CDR3: TGTGCCAGCAGTTTAAAGGGCACAGATACGCAGTATTTT. Amino acids: CASSLKGTDTQYF.

At least ten counts were recorded for this clonotype. The rearrangement uses TRBV6-1 and TRBJ1-3; D gene uncertain. V was shortened by 5 bases and J by 0 bases, with 5 bases between the two germline ends. The CDR3 contains 13 residues. Germline assignment: CDR1 MNHNS and CDR2 SASEGT. This CDR3 reads CASSSPSGNTIYF. CDR3 bases: TGTGCCAGCAGTAGTCCCTCTGGAAACACCATATATTTT.

This clonotype was seen ten or more times. This chain connects TRBV5-1 to TRBJ1-3, with 9 bases identical to TRBD1. Germline trimming cut 5 bases from V and 0 bases from J; bases unmatched to any gene: 6. The CDR3 length is 16 residues. Germline-derived CDR1 and CDR2 are SGHRS and YFSETQ. DNA of the CDR3: TGCGCCAGCAGAAGGGACAGGGATTACTCTGGAAACACCATATATTTT. Amino acids: CASRRDRDYSGNTIYF.

Regarding this clonotype: A much larger clonotype is one base distant, so this may be a read error. The chain has TRBV5-1 and TRBJ1-2, with D possibly matching TRBD1 (5 bases). The germline CDR1 and CDR2 sequences are SGHRS and YFSETQ. The V end lost 5 bases, the J end lost 4 bases, and 12 bases lay between the germline ends. The CDR3 totals 13 residues. The CDR3 DNA reads TGCGCCAGCAGAGATGGACAAGCCTATGGCTACACCTTC. Protein sequence: CASRDGQAYGYTF.

Ten or more counts support this clonotype. CDR3 nucleotides: TGTGCCAGCAGTTTCGCCCGAGGGCCCCAGCATTTT. The encoded protein is CASSFARGPQHF. The J gene is TRBJ1-5, the V gene TRBV28; D ambiguous. Germline lookup yields CDR1 MDHEN and CDR2 SYDVKM. The CDR3 has 12 amino acids. V dropped 3 bases and J dropped 9 bases, with 9 bases sitting between them. The variable domain in full, with the rest retrieved from reference TRBV28 and TRBJ1-5, is DVKVTQSSRYLVKRTGEKVFLECVQDMDHENMFWYRQDPGLGLRLIYFSYDVKMKEKGDIPEGYSVSREKKERFSLILESASTNQTSMYLCASSFARGPQHFGDGTRLSIL.

The chain employs TRBV5-1 and TRBJ2-5; TRBD1 or TRBD2 may be the D gene (5 bases each). V was pared by 0 bases and J by 3 bases, with 12 bases between. Germline CDR1 and CDR2: SGHRS and YFSETQ. This CDR3 contains 15 residues. The CDR3 here is CASSLGGLAEETQYF. The CDR3 coding sequence is TGCGCCAGCAGCTTGGGGGGCCTAGCAGAAGAGACCCAGTACTTC. Looking up the rest from reference TRBV5-1 and TRBJ2-5 gives the full variable domain: KAGVTQTPRYLIKTRGQQVTLSCSPISGHRSVSWYQQTPGQGLQFLFEYFSETQRNKGNFPGRFSGRQFSNSRSEMNVSTLELGDSALYLCASSLGGLAEETQYFGPGTRLLVL.